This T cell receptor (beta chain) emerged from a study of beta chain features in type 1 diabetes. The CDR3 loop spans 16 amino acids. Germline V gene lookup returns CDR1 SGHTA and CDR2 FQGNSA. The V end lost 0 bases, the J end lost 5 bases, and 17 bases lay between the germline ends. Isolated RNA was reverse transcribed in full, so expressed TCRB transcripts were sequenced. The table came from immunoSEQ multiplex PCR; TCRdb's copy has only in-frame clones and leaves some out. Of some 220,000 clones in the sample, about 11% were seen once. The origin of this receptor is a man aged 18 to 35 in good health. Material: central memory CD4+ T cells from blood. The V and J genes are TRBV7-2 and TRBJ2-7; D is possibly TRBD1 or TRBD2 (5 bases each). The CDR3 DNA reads TGTGCCAGCAGCTTAGCCCTGGCAGGGAGTAAGAACGAGCAGTACTTC. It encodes CASSLALAGSKNEQYF. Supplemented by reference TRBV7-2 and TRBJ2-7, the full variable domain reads GAGVSQSPSNKVTEKGKDVELRCDPISGHTALYWYRQSLGQGLEFLIYFQGNSAPDKSGLPSDRFSAERTGGSVSTLTIQRTQQEDSAVYLCASSLALAGSKNEQYFGPGTRLTVT.